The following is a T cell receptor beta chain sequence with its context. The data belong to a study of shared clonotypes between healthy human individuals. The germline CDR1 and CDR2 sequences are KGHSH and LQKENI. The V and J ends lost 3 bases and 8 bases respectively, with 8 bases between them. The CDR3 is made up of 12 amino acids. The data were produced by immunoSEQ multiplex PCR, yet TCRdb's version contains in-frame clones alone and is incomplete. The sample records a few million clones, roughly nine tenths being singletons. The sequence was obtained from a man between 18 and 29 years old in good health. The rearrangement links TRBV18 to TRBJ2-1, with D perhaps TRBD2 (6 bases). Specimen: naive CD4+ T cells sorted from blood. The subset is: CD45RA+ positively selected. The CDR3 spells CASSPREDEQFF. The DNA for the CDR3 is TGTGCCAGCTCACCTAGGGAGGATGAGCAGTTCTTC.